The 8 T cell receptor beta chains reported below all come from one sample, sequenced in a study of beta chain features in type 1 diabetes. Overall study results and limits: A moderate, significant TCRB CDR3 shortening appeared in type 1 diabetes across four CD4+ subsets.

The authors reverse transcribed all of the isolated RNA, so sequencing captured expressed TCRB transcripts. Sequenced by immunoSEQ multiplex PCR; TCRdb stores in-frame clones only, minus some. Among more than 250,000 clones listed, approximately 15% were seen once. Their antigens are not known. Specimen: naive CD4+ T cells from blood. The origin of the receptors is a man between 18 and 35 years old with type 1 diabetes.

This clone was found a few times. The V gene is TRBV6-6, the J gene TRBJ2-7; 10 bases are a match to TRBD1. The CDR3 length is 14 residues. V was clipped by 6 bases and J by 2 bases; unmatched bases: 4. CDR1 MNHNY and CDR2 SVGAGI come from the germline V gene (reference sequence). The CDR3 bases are TGTGCCAGCAGATCGGGACAGGGGCCCTACGAGCAGTACTTC. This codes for CASRSGQGPYEQYF.

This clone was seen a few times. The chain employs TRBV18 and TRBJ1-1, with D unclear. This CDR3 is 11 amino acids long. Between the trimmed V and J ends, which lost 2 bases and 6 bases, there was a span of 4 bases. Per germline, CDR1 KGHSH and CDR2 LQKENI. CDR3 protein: CASSPFAEAFF. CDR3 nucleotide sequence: TGTGCCAGCTCACCATTCGCTGAAGCTTTCTTT.

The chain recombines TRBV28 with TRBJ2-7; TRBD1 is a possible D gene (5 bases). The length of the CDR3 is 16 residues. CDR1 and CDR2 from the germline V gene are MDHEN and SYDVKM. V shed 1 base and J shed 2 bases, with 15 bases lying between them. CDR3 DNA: TGTGCCAGCAGTTTATTGGGAACAGGAAGGACCTACGAGCAGTACTTC. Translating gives CASSLLGTGRTYEQYF.

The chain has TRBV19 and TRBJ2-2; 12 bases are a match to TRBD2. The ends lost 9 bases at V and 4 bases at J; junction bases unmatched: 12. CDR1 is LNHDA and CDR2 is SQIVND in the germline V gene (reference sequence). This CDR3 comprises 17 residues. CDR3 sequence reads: CASGGQRTSGATGELFF. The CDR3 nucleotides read TGTGCCAGCGGGGGGCAGAGGACTAGCGGGGCCACCGGGGAGCTGTTTTTT. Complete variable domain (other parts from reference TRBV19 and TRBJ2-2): DGGITQSPKYLFRKEGQNVTLSCEQNLNHDAMYWYRQDPGQGLRLIYYSQIVNDFQKGDIAEGYSVSREKKESFPLTVTSAQKNPTAFYLCASGGQRTSGATGELFFGEGSRLTVL.

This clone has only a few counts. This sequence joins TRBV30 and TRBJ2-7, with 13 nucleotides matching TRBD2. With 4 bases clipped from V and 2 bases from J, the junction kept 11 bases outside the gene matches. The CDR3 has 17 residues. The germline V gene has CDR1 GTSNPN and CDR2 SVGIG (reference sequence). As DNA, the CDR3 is TGTGCCTGGAAGGTACTAGCGGGAGGGCCCGGGACCTACGAGCAGTACTTC. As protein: CAWKVLAGGPGTYEQYF.

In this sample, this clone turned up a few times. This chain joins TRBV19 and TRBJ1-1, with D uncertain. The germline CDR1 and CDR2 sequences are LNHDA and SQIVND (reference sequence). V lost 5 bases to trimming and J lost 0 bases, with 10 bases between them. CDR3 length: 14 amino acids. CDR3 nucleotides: TGTGCCAGTAGTTTACAGCACATGAACACTGAAGCTTTCTTT. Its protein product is CASSLQHMNTEAFF.

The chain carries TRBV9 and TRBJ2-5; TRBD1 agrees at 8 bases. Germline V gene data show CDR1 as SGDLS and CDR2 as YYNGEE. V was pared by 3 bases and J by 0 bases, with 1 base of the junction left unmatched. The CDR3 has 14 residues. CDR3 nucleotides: TGTGCCAGCAGCGGGACAGGGTACCAAGAGACCCAGTACTTC. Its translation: CASSGTGYQETQYF.

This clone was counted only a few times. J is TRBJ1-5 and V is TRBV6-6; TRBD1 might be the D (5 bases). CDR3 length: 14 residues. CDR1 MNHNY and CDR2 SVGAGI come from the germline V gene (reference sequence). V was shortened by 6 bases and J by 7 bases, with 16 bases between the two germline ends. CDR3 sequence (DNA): TGTGCCAGCAGCCTCCCGGGCTGGGGCCAGCCCCAGCATTTT. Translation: CASSLPGWGQPQHF.